One and the same sample provided the 27 T cell receptor beta chains below, sequenced in a study of blood T cell repertoires in COVID-19 (dated by TCRdb to the early 2020s). The library relied on the immunoSEQ multiplex PCR assay. The clones in this table, taken by TCRdb from immuneACCESS, are in-frame only. Not every clone is retained; where verified, under half of the shortfall comes from an unresolved V gene, and the cause of the rest is unknown. In all, the sample holds 150,000 to 200,000 clones, and roughly 87% of those were seen once. The top ten clonotypes cover 7.6% of the sample. The specimen was peripheral blood. The origin of the receptors is a woman between 70 and 85 years old with COVID-19, enrolled during active disease.

This rearrangement joins TRBV13 to TRBJ2-7; tentative D call: TRBD1 (6 bases). CDR1 PRHDT and CDR2 FYEKMQ come from the germline V gene (reference sequence). V was pared by 3 bases and J by 5 bases, with 20 bases between. The CDR3 is 16 residues long. In DNA, the CDR3 is TGTGCCAGCAGCTTTAGGGGCAGGGGAAAGAGGAACGAGCAGTACTTC. Translating it yields CASSFRGRGKRNEQYF.

This clone was seen once. This chain joins TRBV5-6 and TRBJ2-7; TRBD1 might be the D (6 bases). Germline assignment: CDR1 SGHDT and CDR2 YYEEEE. Trimming pared 3 bases from V and 7 bases from J, leaving 8 bases between. The CDR3 runs 11 residues. DNA of the CDR3: TGTGCCAGCAGCTGGGGGCGGGAGCAGTACTTC. Protein: CASSWGREQYF.

V is TRBV11-2 and J is TRBJ1-1, with D unresolved. The CDR3 consists of 11 residues. Looked up from germline, CDR1 is SGHAT and CDR2 is FQNNGV. V was clipped by 5 bases and J by 10 bases, with 11 bases between them. CDR3 residues: CASSPSLLAFF. Written as DNA, the CDR3 is TGTGCCAGCAGCCCGTCTCTCCTAGCTTTCTTT.

This chain uses TRBV4-1 with TRBJ2-7; TRBD1 agrees at 8 bases. CDR3 length equals 15 residues. In germline, CDR1 is MGHRA, CDR2 YSYEKL. The V and J ends lost 0 bases and 6 bases, in that order; junction bases with no gene match: 7. CDR3 nucleotide sequence: TGCGCCAGCAGCCAAGATGTGAGACAGGGGACCGAGCAGTACTTC. This encodes CASSQDVRQGTEQYF.

The chain is built from TRBV11-2 and TRBJ1-1, with TRBD1 as a possible D gene (6 bases). Germline V CDR1 and CDR2: SGHAT, FQNNGV. With 8 bases removed from V and 1 base from J, the gap between germline ends came to 11 bases. This CDR3 is built from 13 residues. The CDR3 nucleotides are TGTGCCAGCGGGGTGACAGGGAACACTGAAGCTTTCTTT. It codes for CASGVTGNTEAFF.

The chain recombines TRBV12-2 with TRBJ2-7; the table assigns TRBD2, which was not confirmed against the DNA. TRBV12-2 is a pseudogene. This CDR3 has 16 residues. This CDR3 reads CASRFYPGLYSYEQYF. CDR3 nucleotides: TGTGCAAGTCGCTTCTATCCGGGACTATATTCCTACGAGCAGTACTTC.

This chain uses TRBV18 with TRBJ1-6, with TRBD1 matching over 7 bases. The junction had 6 bases not matched to a gene; V was cut back by 2 bases and J by 11 bases. This CDR3 comprises 14 residues. From germline, CDR1 is KGHSH and CDR2 LQKENI. CDR3: CASSPTGVRTPLHF. In DNA form, the CDR3 reads TGTGCCAGCTCACCAACAGGGGTCAGGACACCCCTCCACTTT. Complete variable domain (other parts from reference TRBV18 and TRBJ1-6): NAGVMQNPRHLVRRRGQEARLRCSPMKGHSHVYWYRQLPEEGLKFMVYLQKENIIDESGMPKERFSAEFPKEGPSILRIQQVVRGDSAAYFCASSPTGVRTPLHFGNGTRLTVT.

The chain is built from TRBV7-3 and TRBJ2-5; unclear D gene. V was trimmed by 3 bases and J by 3 bases, leaving 8 bases between them. There are 13 residues in the CDR3. From germline, CDR1 is SGHTA and CDR2 FQGTGA. CDR3 DNA: TGTGCCAGCAGCTTCGGCCAGGAAGAGACCCAGTACTTC. Translated, it gives CASSFGQEETQYF. Supplemented by reference TRBV7-3 and TRBJ2-5, the full variable domain reads GAGVSQTPSNKVTEKGKYVELRCDPISGHTALYWYRQSLGQGPEFLIYFQGTGAADDSGLPNDRFFAVRPEGSVSTLKIQRTERGDSAVYLCASSFGQEETQYFGPGTRLLVL.

V and J are TRBV7-9 and TRBJ2-1; 13 bases are shared with TRBD2. V trimming: 2 bases; J trimming: 3 bases; junction bases outside the gene matches: 4. The CDR3 is 17 amino acids. CDR1 SEHNR and CDR2 FQNEAQ come from the germline V gene (reference sequence). The CDR3 loop is CASSLTSGRAVYNEQFF. Written as DNA, the CDR3 is TGTGCCAGCAGCTTAACTAGCGGGAGGGCGGTCTACAATGAGCAGTTCTTC.

V is TRBV28 and J is TRBJ1-1, with D possibly TRBD1 on 6 matching bases. V was cut by 5 bases and J by 5 bases, with 21 bases left in between. The CDR3 consists of 16 residues. Germline loops: CDR1 MDHEN, CDR2 SYDVKM. The CDR3 DNA sequence: TGTGCCAGCAGTATCCCGGGACACCCAACGCGGACTGAAGCTTTCTTT. This codes for CASSIPGHPTRTEAFF.

J is TRBJ2-7 and V is TRBV18; TRBD1 agrees at 11 bases. The CDR3 is 16 amino acids. Unmatched junction bases numbered 8, after V lost 3 bases and J lost 4 bases. Germline V gives CDR1 KGHSH, CDR2 LQKENI. The CDR3 nucleotides read TGTGCCAGCTCACCGGACAGGGGGCGAGGGAATTACGAGCAGTACTTC. It codes for CASSPDRGRGNYEQYF.

The chain has TRBV18 and TRBJ2-3, with TRBD1 as a possible D gene (6 bases). The CDR3 runs to 15 residues. V shed 0 bases and J shed 2 bases, with 9 bases lying between them. Germline lookup yields CDR1 KGHSH and CDR2 LQKENI. This CDR3 reads CASSPPTGSTDTQYF. The DNA for the CDR3 is TGTGCCAGCTCACCACCCACAGGGTCCACAGATACGCAGTATTTT.

V and J are TRBV27 and TRBJ1-2, with TRBD1 matching 8 bases. The CDR3 loop spans 16 amino acids. With 5 bases clipped from V and 5 bases from J, the junction kept 13 bases outside the gene matches. Germline CDR1 MNHEY, CDR2 SMNVEV (reference sequence). This chain's CDR3 is CASSPLSRTGLYGYTF. The CDR3 DNA is TGTGCCAGCAGTCCACTCTCGAGGACAGGGTTGTATGGCTACACCTTC.

V is TRBV24-1 and J is TRBJ2-3; no definite D call. Germline CDR1 and CDR2: KGHDR and SFDVKD. V gave up 2 bases and J gave up 2 bases, with 10 bases separating them. The CDR3 extends over 15 amino acids. CDR3 in amino acids: CATSDSQINTDTQYF. CDR3 DNA sequence: TGTGCCACCAGTGATTCGCAGATTAACACAGATACGCAGTATTTT.

CDR3 sequence (DNA): TGTGCCAGCAGCTTAGGCCCGGCGGGGCACCTAGATACGCAGTATTTT. Translation gives CASSLGPAGHLDTQYF. This chain links TRBV7-3 with TRBJ2-3, with D perhaps TRBD2 (6 bases). The CDR3 runs 16 residues. Trimming removed 2 bases at V and 5 bases at J, with 17 bases between. Germline V gives CDR1 SGHTA, CDR2 FQGTGA.

This clone was detected only once. V usage is TRBV11-3 and J usage is TRBJ2-1, with 16 bases identical to TRBD2. CDR1 SGHNT and CDR2 YENEEA come from the germline V gene. With V trimmed by 0 bases and J by 5 bases, 1 base remained unmatched. This CDR3 contains 17 residues. The CDR3 is CASSLEGLAGGHNEQFF. CDR3 nucleotides: TGTGCCAGCAGCTTAGAGGGACTAGCGGGAGGGCACAATGAGCAGTTCTTC. Complete variable domain (other parts from reference TRBV11-3 and TRBJ2-1): EAGVVQSPRYKIIEKKQPVAFWCNPISGHNTLYWYLQNLGQGPELLIRYENEEAVDDSQLPKDRFSAERLKGVDSTLKIQPAELGDSAVYLCASSLEGLAGGHNEQFFGPGTRLTVL.

This clone appeared once. V and J are TRBV5-1 and TRBJ1-6, with a possible D match to TRBD1 (6 bases). The length of the CDR3 is 15 residues. In germline, CDR1 is SGHRS, CDR2 YFSETQ. The V and J ends lost 4 bases and 6 bases respectively, with 14 bases between them. CDR3 sequence: CASSTIGQFNSPLHF. In DNA form, the CDR3 reads TGCGCCAGCAGCACCATCGGACAGTTTAATTCACCCCTCCACTTT.

This chain connects TRBV2 to TRBJ1-5, with 9 bases fitting TRBD1. J lost 5 bases, V lost 4 bases, and 6 bases had no gene match. Germline loops: CDR1 SNHLY, CDR2 FYNNEI. This CDR3 contains 15 residues. The CDR3 protein is CASSAGTGRDQPQHF. CDR3 coding DNA: TGTGCCAGCAGTGCCGGGACAGGGAGAGATCAGCCCCAGCATTTT.

The chain carries TRBV18 and TRBJ2-2; 7 nucleotides agree with TRBD1. Per germline, CDR1 KGHSH and CDR2 LQKENI. CDR3 length equals 16 residues. V lost 4 bases, J lost 0 bases, and 5 bases stayed unmatched. CDR3 in DNA: TGTGCCAGCTCACTCGGACAGGTCGCGAACACCGGGGAGCTGTTTTTT. It yields the protein CASSLGQVANTGELFF. The whole variable domain, filled in from reference TRBV18 and TRBJ2-2, reads NAGVMQNPRHLVRRRGQEARLRCSPMKGHSHVYWYRQLPEEGLKFMVYLQKENIIDESGMPKERFSAEFPKEGPSILRIQQVVRGDSAAYFCASSLGQVANTGELFFGEGSRLTVL.

The chain uses TRBV10-3 and TRBJ1-2; 7 nucleotides match TRBD1. CDR1 ENHRY and CDR2 SYGVKD come from the germline V gene. The CDR3 is made up of 18 amino acids. V shed 3 bases and J 1 base; nucleotides not matched to a gene: 14. The CDR3 spells CAISDPPGGKGDNYGYTF. CDR3 sequence (DNA): TGTGCCATCAGTGACCCTCCAGGGGGAAAGGGGGATAACTATGGCTACACCTTC.

The CDR3 reads CASSPGYYEQYF. In DNA, the CDR3 is TGTGCCAGCAGTCCCGGGTACTACGAGCAGTACTTC. This chain connects TRBV6-2 or TRBV6-3 to TRBJ2-7; unclear D gene. The V gene's germline CDR1 is MNHEY and CDR2 SVGEGT. Between the trimmed V and J ends, which lost 5 bases and 3 bases, there was a span of 8 bases. The CDR3 runs to 12 residues.

The J gene is TRBJ2-7, the V gene TRBV9; 7 bases map to TRBD2. After removal of 3 bases from V and 5 bases from J, the junction contained 17 bases not matched to a gene. Per germline, CDR1 SGDLS and CDR2 YYNGEE. The CDR3 runs to 17 residues. The CDR3 protein is CASSAPRGGRNSHEQYF. CDR3 nucleotide sequence: TGTGCCAGCAGCGCCCCTCGGGGCGGGAGAAATTCGCACGAGCAGTACTTC.

The chain has TRBV29-1 and TRBJ2-7, with a weak D call TRBD1 (5 bases). The CDR3 is 12 amino acids. Germline V gene lookup returns CDR1 SQVTM and CDR2 ANQGSEA. V lost 4 bases and J lost 3, with 10 bases in between. The CDR3 DNA reads as TGCAGCGTTGTAGTACAGGACTACGAGCAGTACTTC. Amino acids: CSVVVQDYEQYF.

This clone was found once. The chain joins TRBV11-2 to TRBJ2-7; 13 bases line up with TRBD2. Germline trimming cut 5 bases from V and 4 bases from J; bases unmatched to any gene: 8. Germline V gene sequence: CDR1 SGHAT, CDR2 FQNNGV. The CDR3 consists of 16 residues. This CDR3 is CASSLRTSGSVYEQYF. CDR3 nucleotides: TGTGCCAGCAGCCTAAGGACTAGCGGGAGTGTATACGAGCAGTACTTC.

The chain couples TRBV4-3 to TRBJ2-2, with 8 bases lining up with TRBD2. Germline CDR1 LGHNA, CDR2 YSLEER. The CDR3 length is 16 residues. The ends lost 1 base at V and 4 bases at J; junction bases unmatched: 5. The CDR3 protein is CASSQGTGGGTGELFF. In DNA form, the CDR3 reads TGCGCCAGCAGCCAAGGAACGGGAGGGGGCACCGGGGAGCTGTTTTTT.

The chain has TRBV2 and TRBJ2-3; D unclear. V was cut by 1 base and J by 3 bases, with 11 bases left in between. The CDR3 length is 15 residues. Per germline, CDR1 SNHLY and CDR2 FYNNEI. Written as DNA, the CDR3 is TGTGCCAGCAGTGAAGTCTACGCCGGGACAGATACGCAGTATTTT. Amino acids: CASSEVYAGTDTQYF.

This clone was observed a few times. For the CDR3, the DNA is TGTGCCAGCAGTTTAGAAACCTCCCAAGGGGGGTACTTC. This translates into CASSLETSQGGYF. The V and J genes are TRBV12-3 or TRBV12-4 and TRBJ2-7; D possibly corresponds to TRBD1 (6 bases). Trimming pared 1 base from V and 12 bases from J, leaving 16 bases between. The CDR3 has 13 residues.